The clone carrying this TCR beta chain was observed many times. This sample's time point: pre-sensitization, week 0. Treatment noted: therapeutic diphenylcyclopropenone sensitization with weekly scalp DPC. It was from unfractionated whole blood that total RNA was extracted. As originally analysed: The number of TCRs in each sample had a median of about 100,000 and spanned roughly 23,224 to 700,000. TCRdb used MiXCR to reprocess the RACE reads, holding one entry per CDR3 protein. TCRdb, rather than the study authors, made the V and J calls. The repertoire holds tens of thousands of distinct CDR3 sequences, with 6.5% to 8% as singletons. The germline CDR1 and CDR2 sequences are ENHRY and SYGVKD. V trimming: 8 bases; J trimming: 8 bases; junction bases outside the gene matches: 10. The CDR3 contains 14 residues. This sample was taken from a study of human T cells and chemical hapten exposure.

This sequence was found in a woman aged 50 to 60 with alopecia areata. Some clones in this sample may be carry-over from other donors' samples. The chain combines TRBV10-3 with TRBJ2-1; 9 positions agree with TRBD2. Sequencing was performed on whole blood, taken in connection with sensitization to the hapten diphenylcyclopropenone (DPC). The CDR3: CAIQDSGSPDEQFF. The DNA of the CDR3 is TGTGCCATCCAGGATAGCGGGAGCCCGGATGAGCAGTTCTTC.